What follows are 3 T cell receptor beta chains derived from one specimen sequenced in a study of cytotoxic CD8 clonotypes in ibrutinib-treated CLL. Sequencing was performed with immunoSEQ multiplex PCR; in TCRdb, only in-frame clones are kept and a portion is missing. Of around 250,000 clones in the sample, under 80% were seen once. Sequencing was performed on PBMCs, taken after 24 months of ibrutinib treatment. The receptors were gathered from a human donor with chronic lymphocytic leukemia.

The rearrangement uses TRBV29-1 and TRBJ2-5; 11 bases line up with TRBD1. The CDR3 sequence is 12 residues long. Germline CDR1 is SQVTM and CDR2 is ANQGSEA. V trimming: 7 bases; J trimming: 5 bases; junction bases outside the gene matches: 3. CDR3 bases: TGCAGCGGGACAGGGGGCATTGAGACCCAGTACTTC. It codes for CSGTGGIETQYF. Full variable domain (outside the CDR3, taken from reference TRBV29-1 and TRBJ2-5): SAVISQKPSRDICQRGTSLTIQCQVDSQVTMMFWYRQQPGQSLTLIATANQGSEATYESGFVIDKFPISRPNLTFSTLTVSNMSPEDSSIYLCSGTGGIETQYFGPGTRLLVL.

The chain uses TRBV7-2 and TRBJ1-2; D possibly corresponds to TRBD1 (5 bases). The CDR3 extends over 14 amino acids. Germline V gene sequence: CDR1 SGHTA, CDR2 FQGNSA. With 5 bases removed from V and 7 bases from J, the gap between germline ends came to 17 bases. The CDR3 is CASSPYYPTAGYTF. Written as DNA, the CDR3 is TGTGCCAGCAGCCCATACTACCCGACAGCTGGCTACACCTTC.

The CDR3: CAWSDPGIQYF. The CDR3 DNA reads as TGTGCCTGGAGTGACCCCGGCATTCAGTACTTC. The chain carries TRBV30 and TRBJ2-4; D unclear. The CDR3 covers 11 residues. V gave up 1 base and J gave up 9 bases, with 7 bases separating them. Germline V gene lookup returns CDR1 GTSNPN and CDR2 SVGIG (reference sequence).